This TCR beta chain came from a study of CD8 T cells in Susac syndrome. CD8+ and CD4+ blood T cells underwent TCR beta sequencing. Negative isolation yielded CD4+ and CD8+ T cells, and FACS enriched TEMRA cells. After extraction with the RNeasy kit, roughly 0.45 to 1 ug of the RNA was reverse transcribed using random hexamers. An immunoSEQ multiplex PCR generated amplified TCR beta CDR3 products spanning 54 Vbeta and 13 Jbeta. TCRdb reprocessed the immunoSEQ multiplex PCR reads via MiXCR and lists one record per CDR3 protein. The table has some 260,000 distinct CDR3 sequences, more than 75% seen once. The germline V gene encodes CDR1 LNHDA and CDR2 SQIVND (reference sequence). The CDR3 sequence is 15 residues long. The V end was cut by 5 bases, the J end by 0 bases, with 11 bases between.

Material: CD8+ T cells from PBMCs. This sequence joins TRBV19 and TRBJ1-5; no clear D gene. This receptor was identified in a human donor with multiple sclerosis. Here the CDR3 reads CASSLRVNSNQPQHF. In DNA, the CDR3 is TGTGCCAGTAGTCTTCGGGTTAATAGCAATCAGCCCCAGCATTTT.